This TCR beta chain was identified during a study of T-cell memory formation after mild COVID-19. Findings and limits, study-wide: There was no confirmation that second-wave clones peaking on day 37 were SARS-CoV-2 specific. Among CD4+ contracting clones, most were CM and EM, and CD8+ ones EMRA.

A remark on this clonotype: Antigen specificity is unknown.

Using its own MiXCR run on the 5' RACE reads, TCRdb lists one record per CDR3 protein. The table includes 150,000 to 200,000 distinct CDR3 sequences, around 10% detected once. Trimming stripped 2 bases from V and 1 base from J, with 9 bases between. The CDR3 is 14 residues long. From germline, CDR1 is SGHRS and CDR2 YFSETQ. The specimen sequenced was PBMCs or a T cell subset sorted from them (not recorded which). The origin of this receptor is a man between 18 and 29 years old who had mild COVID-19 (a few samples of this study predate the infection). Cell type and time point are not known. The chain links TRBV5-1 to TRBJ1-1, with D possibly being TRBD1 (6 bases). The CDR3 coding sequence is TGCGCCAGCAGCTTTCGAGGGGGGAACACTGAAGCTTTCTTT. Its protein product is CASSFRGGNTEAFF.